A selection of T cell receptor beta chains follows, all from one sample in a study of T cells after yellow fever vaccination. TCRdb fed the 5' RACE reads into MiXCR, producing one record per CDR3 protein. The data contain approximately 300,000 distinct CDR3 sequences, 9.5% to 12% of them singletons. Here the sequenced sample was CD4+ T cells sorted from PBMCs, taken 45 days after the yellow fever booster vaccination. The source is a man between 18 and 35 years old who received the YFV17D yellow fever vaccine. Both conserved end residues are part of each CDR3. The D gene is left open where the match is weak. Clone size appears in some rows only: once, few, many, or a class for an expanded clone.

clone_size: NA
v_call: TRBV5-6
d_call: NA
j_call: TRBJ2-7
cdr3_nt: TGTGCCAGCAGCTTGGGGCGTCTCGGGGCCTACGAGCAGTACTTC
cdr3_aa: CASSLGRLGAYEQYF

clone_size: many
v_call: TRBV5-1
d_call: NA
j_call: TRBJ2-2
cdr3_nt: TGCGCCAGCGGGGGAGATAACACCGGGGAGCTGTTTTTT
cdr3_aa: CASGGDNTGELFF

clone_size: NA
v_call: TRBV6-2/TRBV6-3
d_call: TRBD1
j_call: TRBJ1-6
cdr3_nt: TGTGCCACACGACAGGGGGCCTCACCCCTCCACTTT
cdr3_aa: CATRQGASPLHF

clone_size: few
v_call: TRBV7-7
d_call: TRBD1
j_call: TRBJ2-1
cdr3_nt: TGTGCCAGCAGCTTAGGGCCGGGACAGGGGAAAACCGAGCAGTTCTTC
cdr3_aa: CASSLGPGQGKTEQFF

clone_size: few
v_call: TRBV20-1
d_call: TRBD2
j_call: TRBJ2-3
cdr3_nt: TGCAGTGCTAGAGATGCCAGCGGGGGATCGGATACGCAGTATTTT
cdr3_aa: CSARDASGGSDTQYF

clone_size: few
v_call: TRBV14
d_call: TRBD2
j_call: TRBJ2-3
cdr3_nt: TGTGCCAGCAGCCCCGCGGCACTAGCGCCCCTCCAGACGCAGTATTTT
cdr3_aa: CASSPAALAPLQTQYF

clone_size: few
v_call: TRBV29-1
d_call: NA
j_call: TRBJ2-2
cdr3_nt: TGCAGCGTTGGTTGGCAGGCTAACACCGGGGAGCTGTTTTTT
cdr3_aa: CSVGWQANTGELFF

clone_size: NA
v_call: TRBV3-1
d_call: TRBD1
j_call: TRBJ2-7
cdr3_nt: TGTGCCGGCAGCCAGGCCGGGACAGGGGACTCCTACGAGCAGTACTTC
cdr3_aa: CAGSQAGTGDSYEQYF

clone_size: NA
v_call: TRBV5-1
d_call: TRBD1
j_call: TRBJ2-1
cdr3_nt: TGCGCCAGCAGCGCACTACCGGGACAGCACAATGAGCAGTTCTTC
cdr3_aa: CASSALPGQHNEQFF

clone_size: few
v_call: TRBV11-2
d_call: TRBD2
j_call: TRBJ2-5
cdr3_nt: TGTGCCAGCAGCTTAAGGGGACTAGCGGGGGTCGGGACCCAGTACTTC
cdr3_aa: CASSLRGLAGVGTQYF

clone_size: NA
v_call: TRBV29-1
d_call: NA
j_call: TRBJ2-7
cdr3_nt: TGCAGCGTTGGGTCAGAGGGGTACGAGCAGTACTTC
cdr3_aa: CSVGSEGYEQYF

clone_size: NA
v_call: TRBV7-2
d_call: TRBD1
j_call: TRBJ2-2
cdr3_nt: TGTGCCATTAGGACAGGGAGGAACACCGGGGAGCTGTTTTTT
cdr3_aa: CAIRTGRNTGELFF

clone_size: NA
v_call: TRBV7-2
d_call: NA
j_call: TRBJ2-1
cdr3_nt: TGTGCCAGCAGGGCGGGACAAGCCAATGAGCAGTTCTTC
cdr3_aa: CASRAGQANEQFF

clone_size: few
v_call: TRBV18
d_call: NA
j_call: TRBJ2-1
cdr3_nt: TGTGCCAGCTCACCCTCACCCGGGCCGGGCAATGAGCAGTTCTTC
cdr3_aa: CASSPSPGPGNEQFF

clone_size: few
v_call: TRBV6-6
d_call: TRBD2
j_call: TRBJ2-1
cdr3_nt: TGTGCCAGCAGTTACTCGAAAAAAGTGACTAGCGGGGGGTTCAATGAGCAGTTCTTC
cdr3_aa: CASSYSKKVTSGGFNEQFF

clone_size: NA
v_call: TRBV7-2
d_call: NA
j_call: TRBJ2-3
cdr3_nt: TGTGCCAGCAGCGTTGGACGTTCGGAAGATACGCAGTATTTT
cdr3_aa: CASSVGRSEDTQYF

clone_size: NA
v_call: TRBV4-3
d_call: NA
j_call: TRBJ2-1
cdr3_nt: TGCGCCAGCAGCCAAGATAGGGCGAACAATGGGCAGTTCTTC
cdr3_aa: CASSQDRANNGQFF

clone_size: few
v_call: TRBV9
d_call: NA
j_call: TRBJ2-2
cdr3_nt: TGTGCCAGCAGCGTACGGGACACGGGGGAGCTGTTTTTT
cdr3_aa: CASSVRDTGELFF

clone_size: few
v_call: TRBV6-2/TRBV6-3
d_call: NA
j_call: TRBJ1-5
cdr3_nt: TGTGCCAGCGGGGGTCAGCCCCAGCATTTT
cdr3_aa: CASGGQPQHF

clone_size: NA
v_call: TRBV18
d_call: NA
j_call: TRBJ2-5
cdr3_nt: TGTCCCAGCTCACCGATCCAGGGTAAAGGCGAGACCCAGTACTTC
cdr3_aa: CPSSPIQGKGETQYF

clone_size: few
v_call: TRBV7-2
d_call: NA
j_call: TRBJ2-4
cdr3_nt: TGTGCCAGCAGCTTACAGCGTAAAAACATTCAGTACTTC
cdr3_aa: CASSLQRKNIQYF

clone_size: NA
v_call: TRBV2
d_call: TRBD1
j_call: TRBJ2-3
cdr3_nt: TGTGCCACCGGGACAGGAACAGATACGCAGTATTTT
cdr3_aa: CATGTGTDTQYF

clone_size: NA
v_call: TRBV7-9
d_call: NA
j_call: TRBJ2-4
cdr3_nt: TGTGCCAGCAGCTTAGTCAGACAGGAACTAGCCAAAAACATTCAGTACTTC
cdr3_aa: CASSLVRQELAKNIQYF

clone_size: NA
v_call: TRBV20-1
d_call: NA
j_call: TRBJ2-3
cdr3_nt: TGCAGTGCTAGCCGGTACCGCGTCGGTACGCAGTATTTT
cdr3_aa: CSASRYRVGTQYF

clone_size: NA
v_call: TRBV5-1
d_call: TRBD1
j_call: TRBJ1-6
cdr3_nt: TGCGCCAGCAGCTTGTCGCCGGGACAGGAGACTTCACCCCTCCACTTT
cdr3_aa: CASSLSPGQETSPLHF

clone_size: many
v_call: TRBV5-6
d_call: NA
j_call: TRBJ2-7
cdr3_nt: TGTGCCAGCAGCTTGGTCGGGTCCTACGAGCAGTACTTC
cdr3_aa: CASSLVGSYEQYF

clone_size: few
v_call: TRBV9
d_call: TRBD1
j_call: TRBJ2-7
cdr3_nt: TGTGCCAGCAGCGTAGGTGTCAGGGACAGGGGTTCCTACGAGCAGTACTTC
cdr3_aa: CASSVGVRDRGSYEQYF

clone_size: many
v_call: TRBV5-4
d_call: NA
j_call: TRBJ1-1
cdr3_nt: TGTGCCAGCAGCTTGGGGGGGTCCGGCCGGGCTTTCTTT
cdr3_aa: CASSLGGSGRAFF

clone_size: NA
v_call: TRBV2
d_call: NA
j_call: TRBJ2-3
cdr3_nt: TGTGCCAGCAGAGGAAGACAGCAGGCTAGCACAGATACGCAGTATTTT
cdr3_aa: CASRGRQQASTDTQYF

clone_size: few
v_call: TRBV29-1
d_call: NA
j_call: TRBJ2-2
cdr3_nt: TGCAGCGCCTCAATTTTCTACACCGGGGAGCTGTTTTTT
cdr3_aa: CSASIFYTGELFF

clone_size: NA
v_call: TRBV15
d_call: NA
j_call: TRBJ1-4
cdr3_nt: TGTGCCACCAGCAGAGGGGTCCAGGAAAAACTGTTTTTT
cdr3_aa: CATSRGVQEKLFF

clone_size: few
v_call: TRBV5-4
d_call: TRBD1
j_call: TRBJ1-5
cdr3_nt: TGTGCCAGCAGCATCGGGACAGGGGATCAGCCCCAGCATTTT
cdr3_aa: CASSIGTGDQPQHF

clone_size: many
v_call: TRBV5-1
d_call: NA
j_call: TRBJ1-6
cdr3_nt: TGCGCCAGTACCGGGACGGATAATTCACCCCTCCACTTT
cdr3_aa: CASTGTDNSPLHF

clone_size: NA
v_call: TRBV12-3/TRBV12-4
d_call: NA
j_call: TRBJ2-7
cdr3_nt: TGTGCCAGCAGTTTTGGGCCGCTCAACACCTACGAGCAGTACTTC
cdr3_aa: CASSFGPLNTYEQYF

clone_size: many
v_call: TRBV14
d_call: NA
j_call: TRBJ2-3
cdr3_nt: TGTGCCAGCAGCCAAGATTGGACGGGATCGCAGTATTTT
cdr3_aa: CASSQDWTGSQYF

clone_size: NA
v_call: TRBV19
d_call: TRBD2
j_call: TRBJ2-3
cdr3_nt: TGTGCCAGTAGTACCCCGGCGGGGGGGGCTCGAACAGATACGCAGTATTTT
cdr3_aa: CASSTPAGGARTDTQYF

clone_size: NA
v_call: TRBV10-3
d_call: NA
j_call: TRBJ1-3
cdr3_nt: TGTGCCATCAGTGAGTGGGGATTCTCTGGAAACACCATATATTTT
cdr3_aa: CAISEWGFSGNTIYF

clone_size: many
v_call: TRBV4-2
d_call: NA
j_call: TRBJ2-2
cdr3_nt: TGTGCCAGCAGCCAAGGAAACACGAACACCGGGGAGCTGTTTTTT
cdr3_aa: CASSQGNTNTGELFF

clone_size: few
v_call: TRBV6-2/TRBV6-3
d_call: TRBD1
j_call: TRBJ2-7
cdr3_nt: TGTGCCAGCAGTTACGGGACAGGGAACCCCTACGAGCAGTACTTC
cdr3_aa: CASSYGTGNPYEQYF

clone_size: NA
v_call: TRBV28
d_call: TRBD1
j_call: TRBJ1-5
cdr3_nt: TGTGCCAGCAGTTTAAGGACAGGGGGTTTTCAGCCCCAGCATTTT
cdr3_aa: CASSLRTGGFQPQHF

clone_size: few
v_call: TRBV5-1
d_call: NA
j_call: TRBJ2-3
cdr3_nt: TGCGCCAGCAGCCTGCTAGGCACCACAGATACGCAGTATTTT
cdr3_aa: CASSLLGTTDTQYF

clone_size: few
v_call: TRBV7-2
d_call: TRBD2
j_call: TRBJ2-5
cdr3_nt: TGTGCCAGCAGCTTAGTGCCTAGACTAGCGGGGGGCCGGGAGACCCAGTACTTC
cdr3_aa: CASSLVPRLAGGRETQYF

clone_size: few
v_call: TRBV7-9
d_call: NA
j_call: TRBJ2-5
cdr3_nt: TGTGCCAGCAGCTTCCGGGGGGCACAAGAGACCCAGTACTTC
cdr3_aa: CASSFRGAQETQYF

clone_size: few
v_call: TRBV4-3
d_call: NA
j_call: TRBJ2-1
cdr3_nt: TGCGCCAGCAGCCACATCCCCGAGGCCATCGAGCGTAATGAGCAGTTCTTC
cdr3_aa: CASSHIPEAIERNEQFF

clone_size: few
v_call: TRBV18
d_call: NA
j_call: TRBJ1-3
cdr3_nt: TGTGCCAGCTCACCACGGACATTCAACACCATATATTTT
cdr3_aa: CASSPRTFNTIYF

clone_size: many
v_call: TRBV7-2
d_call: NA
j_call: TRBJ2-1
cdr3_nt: TGTGCCAGCAAAGACGCCTACAATGAGCAGTTCTTC
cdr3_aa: CASKDAYNEQFF